This T cell receptor beta chain was captured by sequencing in a study of cytomegalovirus exposure and HLA in healthy donors. Study observations and caveats: An analysis done earlier found most TCR beta V segments productive about 87% or about 30% of the time.

The PCR had 60 Vbeta and 13 Jbeta primers. Profiling relied on immunoSEQ multiplex PCR, and the TCRdb table lists in-frame clones only, not all of them. The data hold 150,000 to 200,000 clones, with roughly four fifths observed a single time. Of note for this clone: Its antigen is unidentified.

This CDR3 contains 17 residues. The sequenced sample was PBMCs. The receptor was derived from a man aged 50-59 years in good health and CMV-seropositive. The chain combines TRBV12-2 with TRBJ2-2; the table's D call of TRBD2 was not tested on the DNA. TRBV12-2 represents a pseudogene. The CDR3 loop reads CASRLALAGDSTGELFF. DNA for the CDR3: TGTGCAAGTCGCTTAGCCCTAGCGGGGGATTCCACCGGGGAGCTGTTTTTT.